The 10 T cell receptor beta chains given below trace back to one sample, sequenced in a study of shared clonotypes between healthy human individuals. Here immunoSEQ multiplex PCR was the method, and the copy in TCRdb shows in-frame clones only, minus some. The sample carries 850,000 to 1,200,000 clones, around 76% recorded once. Sequenced: memory CD4+ T cells sorted from blood. Subset here: CD45RA-negative fraction. The receptors here all came from a man between 18 and 29 years old in good health.

The CDR3 protein is CASRGRQNTGELFF. CDR3 DNA: TGTGCCAGTAGAGGACGACAGAACACCGGGGAGCTGTTTTTT. The rearrangement joins TRBV19 to TRBJ2-2, with D unclear. CDR1 LNHDA and CDR2 SQIVND come from the germline V gene (reference sequence). With 6 bases removed from V and 1 base from J, the gap between germline ends came to 9 bases. The CDR3 extends over 14 amino acids.

A single count supports this clone. The chain has TRBV6-5 and TRBJ2-2; D is uncertain. Per germline, CDR1 MNHEY and CDR2 SVGAGI. V was shortened by 8 bases and J by 0 bases, with 10 bases between the two germline ends. The CDR3 is 14 residues long. In DNA, the CDR3 is TGTGCCAGCTTCAATACGGCGAACACCGGGGAGCTGTTTTTT. Translation gives CASFNTANTGELFF.

The chain joins TRBV2 to TRBJ1-2; TRBD1 agrees at 9 bases. With V trimmed by 5 bases and J by 7 bases, 8 bases remained unmatched. Germline CDR1 SNHLY, CDR2 FYNNEI. The CDR3 is 14 amino acids. The CDR3 bases are TGTGCCAGCAGTCAACAGGGGGCGGAAGGTGGCTACACCTTC. This gives the protein CASSQQGAEGGYTF. The variable domain in full, completed from reference TRBV2 and TRBJ1-2, reads EPEVTQTPSHQVTQMGQEVILRCVPISNHLYFYWYRQILGQKVEFLVSFYNNEISEKSEIFDDQFSVERPDGSNFTLKIRSTKLEDSAMYFCASSQQGAEGGYTFGSGTRLTVV.

This clone was seen a handful of times. The V call is TRBV2, the J call TRBJ2-5, with D perhaps matching TRBD2 (6 bases). The V end was cut by 7 bases, the J end by 5 bases, with 23 bases between. Germline loops: CDR1 SNHLY, CDR2 FYNNEI. The CDR3 extends over 16 amino acids. The CDR3 nucleotides read TGTGCCAGCACCCGAGTGGGGGGTCTGGGTTTCGAGACCCAGTACTTC. It codes for CASTRVGGLGFETQYF.

The chain links TRBV7-9 to TRBJ2-3; D uncertain. Germline assignment: CDR1 SEHNR and CDR2 FQNEAQ (reference sequence). Trimming shortened V by 1 base and J by 0 bases, and 5 bases separated the two germline ends. The CDR3 extends over 14 amino acids. CDR3 loop: CASSLDASTDTQYF. CDR3 DNA: TGTGCCAGCAGCTTAGACGCTAGCACAGATACGCAGTATTTT.

The rearrangement joins TRBV27 to TRBJ2-3; 14 bases map to TRBD2. There are 17 residues in the CDR3. V dropped 5 bases and J dropped 4; count of bases not matched to a gene: 8. Per the germline V gene, CDR1 is MNHEY and CDR2 is SMNVEV (reference sequence). The CDR3 sequence: CASSPRLAGGPSDTQYF. CDR3 nucleotides: TGTGCCAGCAGTCCACGACTAGCGGGAGGGCCCTCAGATACGCAGTATTTT.

The rearrangement uses TRBV10-3 and TRBJ2-7, with D perhaps matching TRBD1 or TRBD2 (5 bases each). The V gene's germline CDR1 is ENHRY and CDR2 SYGVKD. The CDR3 is 12 amino acids. The V end was cut by 7 bases, the J end by 4 bases, with 11 bases between. The CDR3 DNA sequence: TGTGCCATCACTGGGGACGGTTACGAGCAGTACTTC. Amino acids: CAITGDGYEQYF.

The chain recombines TRBV18 with TRBJ1-4; D is uncertain. V was clipped by 0 bases and J by 7 bases, with 12 bases between them. The CDR3 is 15 amino acids. Germline-derived CDR1 and CDR2 are KGHSH and LQKENI. DNA of the CDR3: TGTGCCAGCTCACCACCAGGGTTGGTCGGTGAAAAACTGTTTTTT. Protein: CASSPPGLVGEKLFF.

With regard to this clone: Other DNA sequences in the same sample also yield this CDR3. The chain recombines TRBV30 with TRBJ1-2; the D gene is possibly TRBD1 (5 bases). Trimming took 3 bases from V and 2 from J, leaving 13 bases between them. This CDR3 spans 14 amino acids. CDR1 GTSNPN and CDR2 SVGIG come from the germline V gene (reference sequence). The CDR3 bases are TGTGCCTGGAGATTCACAGGAGGGAACTATGGCTACACCTTC. It codes for CAWRFTGGNYGYTF. The variable domain in full, with the rest retrieved from reference TRBV30 and TRBJ1-2, is SQTIHQWPATLVQPVGSPLSLECTVEGTSNPNLYWYRQAAGRGLQLLFYSVGIGQISSEVPQNLSASRPQDRQFILSSKKLLLSDSGFYLCAWRFTGGNYGYTFGSGTRLTVV.

Worth noting for this clone: This specimen includes other DNA sequences encoding the same CDR3. V is TRBV29-1 and J is TRBJ2-7, with 8 bases aligning to TRBD1. The junction had 5 bases not matched to a gene; V was cut back by 4 bases and J by 3 bases. CDR1 is SQVTM and CDR2 is ANQGSEA in the germline V gene. The length of the CDR3 is 13 residues. Written as DNA, the CDR3 is TGCAGCGTTGGGGACAGGAGGAACTACGAGCAGTACTTC. It codes for CSVGDRRNYEQYF.